A selection of T cell receptor beta chains follows, all from one sample in a study of blood T cell repertoires in COVID-19. The data were produced by immunoSEQ multiplex PCR, yet TCRdb's version contains in-frame clones alone and is incomplete. The sample contains some 51,000 clones, about 86% of which appear only once. The sequenced material came from peripheral blood. The receptor set was obtained from a man aged 60 to 69 with acute or convalescent COVID-19. The CDR3 runs from the conserved cysteine through the conserved F or W. A D gene is named only where the DNA matches it firmly. Some rows have no size entry. The others give once, few or many, or a class for an expanded clone.

abundance	j_gene	v_gene	d_gene	CDR3nt	CDR3aa
-	TRBJ1-3	TRBV9	TRBD1	TGTGCCAGCAGCGCTGGACAGGGAGCCGGAAACACCATATATTTT	CASSAGQGAGNTIYF
-	TRBJ2-5	TRBV5-6	TRBD1	TGTGCCAGCAGCTTGTTAAATCGGGACAGGGGGTGGGGAGAGACCCAGTACTTC	CASSLLNRDRGWGETQYF
-	TRBJ1-5	TRBV4-2	TRBD1	TGTGCCAGCAGCCAGCGTATACAGGGGAATCAGCCCCAGCATTTT	CASSQRIQGNQPQHF
-	TRBJ2-3	TRBV10-1	TRBD2	TGCGCCAGCCAAGTCCCGTACTTAGCGGGAGGGCCCACAGATACGCAGTATTTT	CASQVPYLAGGPTDTQYF
once	TRBJ2-6	TRBV5-4	-	TGTGCCAGCAGCGGAGACAGCTCTGGGGCCAACGTCCTGACTTTC	CASSGDSSGANVLTF
-	TRBJ2-7	TRBV11-2	-	TGTGCCAGCAGCGGACGCCAGGGTTCCGAGCAGTACTTC	CASSGRQGSEQYF
-	TRBJ2-5	TRBV4-1	-	TGCGCCAGCAGCCAGAGATCGCGGAGTGGGCAAGAGACCCAGTACTTC	CASSQRSRSGQETQYF
-	TRBJ2-3	TRBV5-1	-	TGCGCCAGCAGCTTCACAGGCCCCCTCACCGATACGCAGTATTTT	CASSFTGPLTDTQYF
-	TRBJ2-7	TRBV6-5	TRBD2	TGTGCCAGCAGTTACACTTCTAGCGGGATCGAGCAGTACTTC	CASSYTSSGIEQYF
-	TRBJ2-5	TRBV6-2/TRBV6-3	TRBD1	TGTGCCAGCAGTACCCGGACAGGGGGATCGGTGGAGACCCAGTACTTC	CASSTRTGGSVETQYF
-	TRBJ1-1	TRBV4-1	TRBD1	TGCGCCAGCAGCCAAGACTTTCTGCAGGGGGTGCGAGTCAACACTGAAGCTTTCTTT	CASSQDFLQGVRVNTEAFF
-	TRBJ1-6	TRBV11-2	TRBD1	TGTGCCAGCAGCTTAGAAACAACAACAGGGGCGGGTAATTCACCCCTCCACTTT	CASSLETTTGAGNSPLHF
-	TRBJ2-3	TRBV6-5	TRBD2	TGTGCCAGCAGTTACTCTGGGGGGGGGAAGGCAGATACGCAGTATTTT	CASSYSGGGKADTQYF
-	TRBJ2-3	TRBV29-1	TRBD1	TGCAGCGTTGAATTTGTGGGACAGGGAACAGATACGCAGTATTTT	CSVEFVGQGTDTQYF
once	TRBJ2-1	TRBV29-1	-	TGCAGCGTTGACTGGGCCCCTGTGATCGATGAGCAGTTCTTC	CSVDWAPVIDEQFF
-	TRBJ1-2	TRBV5-1	-	TGCGCCAGCAGTGCAGGTGCTACTTCCAACTATGGCTACACCTTC	CASSAGATSNYGYTF
-	TRBJ1-1	TRBV29-1	-	TGCAGCGTTGTAGCAGAGGGGAACACTGAAGCTTTCTTT	CSVVAEGNTEAFF
-	TRBJ2-7	TRBV6-5	-	TGTGCCAGCAGCAGATCCTACGAGCAGTACTTC	CASSRSYEQYF
-	TRBJ2-1	TRBV19	-	TGTGCCAGTAGTATAACTCGGGATTACTACAATGAGCAGTTCTTC	CASSITRDYYNEQFF
-	TRBJ1-2	TRBV11-2	TRBD1	TGTGCCAGCAGCCTCCGGGACAGGAGTCTTTCGGGTTATGGCTACACCTTC	CASSLRDRSLSGYGYTF
-	TRBJ1-5	TRBV7-2	-	TGTGCCAGCAGCGCGGGCCGGGTGGGCAATCAGCCCCAGCATTTT	CASSAGRVGNQPQHF
-	TRBJ1-6	TRBV3-1/TRBV3-2	TRBD1	TGTGCCAGCACCAGAGGGGGGACAGCTAATTCACCCCTCCACTTT	CASTRGGTANSPLHF
-	TRBJ2-3	TRBV7-6	TRBD2	TGTGCCAGCAGCCCTACAGGAGCGGGATCAGATACGCAGTATTTT	CASSPTGAGSDTQYF
-	TRBJ2-1	TRBV4-3	-	TGCGCCAGCAGCCAAGAGGCAGGACAGCCCTACAATGAGCAGTTCTTC	CASSQEAGQPYNEQFF
-	TRBJ2-3	TRBV28	TRBD2	TGTGCCAGCAGAAAATCGACCTTCGGGTGGGGACTAGCGCCTAGCACAGATACGCAGTATTTT	CASRKSTFGWGLAPSTDTQYF
-	TRBJ2-1	TRBV4-1	-	TGCGCCAGCAGCCAAGGGGCGATGCTAGAGGGTGAGCAGTTCTTC	CASSQGAMLEGEQFF
few	TRBJ2-7	TRBV2	TRBD1	TGTGCCAGCAGGGAGGACAGGGTCGAGCAGTACTTC	CASREDRVEQYF
-	TRBJ2-7	TRBV11-3	-	TGTGCCAGCAGCCCCAGGCGCGAGCAGTACTTC	CASSPRREQYF
-	TRBJ1-5	TRBV18	TRBD1	TGTGCCAGCTCAGGACAGGTTGAAGGGCAGCCCCAGCATTTT	CASSGQVEGQPQHF
once	TRBJ2-7	TRBV7-6	TRBD1	TGTGCCAGCAGCTTAGGGACAGGCCCCAGCTCCTACGAGCAGTACTTC	CASSLGTGPSSYEQYF
-	TRBJ1-6	TRBV5-1	-	TGCGCCAGCAGGCGGGACCTTCAATCACCCCTCCACTTT	CASRRDLQSPLHF
-	TRBJ2-5	TRBV27	-	TGTGCCAGCAGGCCAAGGGGGTTTGAAGAGACCCAGTACTTC	CASRPRGFEETQYF
-	TRBJ2-3	TRBV5-6	TRBD1	TGTGCCAGCAGCTTTATGTCCGGGACAGGGGTCTCTAGCACAGATACGCAGTATTTT	CASSFMSGTGVSSTDTQYF
once	TRBJ2-1	TRBV9	-	TGTGCCAGCAGCGTAGGACTCGACAATGAGCAGTTCTTC	CASSVGLDNEQFF
-	TRBJ2-4	TRBV11-2	TRBD1	TGTGCCAGCAGCTCACAATCCGGGACAGTGGTCAAAAACATTCAGTACTTC	CASSSQSGTVVKNIQYF
-	TRBJ2-5	TRBV10-3	TRBD1	TGTGCCATCAGTGCAAACCCGGGACAGGGCGGAGAGACCCAGTACTTC	CAISANPGQGGETQYF
-	TRBJ2-7	TRBV28	TRBD1	TGTGCCAGCAGTTTTTTCCGGACAGGATACGAGCAGTACTTC	CASSFFRTGYEQYF
-	TRBJ2-3	TRBV27	TRBD2	TGTGCCAGCAGTTCTAATAGCGGGAGAACAGATACGCAGTATTTT	CASSSNSGRTDTQYF
once	TRBJ1-3	TRBV12-3/TRBV12-4	TRBD1	TGTGCCAGCGGGTACAGGGGTGGAAACACCATATATTTT	CASGYRGGNTIYF
-	TRBJ2-6	TRBV20-1	TRBD2	TGCAGTGCTAGTCCCCCGGGACTACTAACGTCTGGGGCCAACGTCCTGACTTTC	CSASPPGLLTSGANVLTF
-	TRBJ2-5	TRBV5-1	TRBD2	TGCGCCAGCAGCTTGGTGGGACTAGCGGGGGTTGAGACCCAGTACTTC	CASSLVGLAGVETQYF
-	TRBJ2-1	TRBV29-1	TRBD2	TGCAGCGTTGAAGCGGGGGGGGTTCTCAATGAGCAGTTCTTC	CSVEAGGVLNEQFF
few	TRBJ2-3	TRBV12-3/TRBV12-4	-	TGTGCCAGCAGTCCCCGGAGCGCAGATACGCAGTATTTT	CASSPRSADTQYF
-	TRBJ1-6	TRBV19	-	TGTGCCAGTAGTGCCGCGGGATCTAAGGGTTCACCCCTCCACTTT	CASSAAGSKGSPLHF
-	TRBJ2-3	TRBV5-6	TRBD1	TGTGCCAGCAGCTTGTCTCCAGGGGGCTCAGATACGCAGTATTTT	CASSLSPGGSDTQYF
-	TRBJ1-3	TRBV28	TRBD1	TGTGCCAGCAGTTCACCGGGACAGGGAAACACCATATATTTT	CASSSPGQGNTIYF
-	TRBJ2-1	TRBV9	TRBD2	TGTGCCAGCAGCTCCAGGACTAGCGGTTTGGGCAATGAGCAGTTCTTC	CASSSRTSGLGNEQFF
-	TRBJ1-2	TRBV19	TRBD1	TGTGCCAGTAGTAGGGAGACAGGGGTGAATAATGGCTACACCTTC	CASSRETGVNNGYTF
-	TRBJ1-5	TRBV5-5	-	TGTGCCAGCAGCTTGGTTGGGGGGGATAGCAATCAGCCCCAGCATTTT	CASSLVGGDSNQPQHF
-	TRBJ2-7	TRBV19	TRBD2	TGTGCCAGTAGTATCGACAAGCGGGGGTCCTACGAGCAGTACTTC	CASSIDKRGSYEQYF